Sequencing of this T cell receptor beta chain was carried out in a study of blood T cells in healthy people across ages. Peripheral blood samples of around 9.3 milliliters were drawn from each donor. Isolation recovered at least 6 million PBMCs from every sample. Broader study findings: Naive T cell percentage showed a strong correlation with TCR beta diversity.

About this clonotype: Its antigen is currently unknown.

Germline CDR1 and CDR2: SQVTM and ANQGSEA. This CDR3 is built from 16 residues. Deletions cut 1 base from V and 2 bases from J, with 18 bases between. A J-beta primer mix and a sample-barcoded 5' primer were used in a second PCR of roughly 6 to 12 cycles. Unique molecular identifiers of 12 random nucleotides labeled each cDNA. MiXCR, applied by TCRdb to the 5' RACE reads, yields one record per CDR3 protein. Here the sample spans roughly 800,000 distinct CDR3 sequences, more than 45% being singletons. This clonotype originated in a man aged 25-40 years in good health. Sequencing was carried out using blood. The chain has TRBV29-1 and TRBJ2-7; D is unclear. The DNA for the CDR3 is TGCAGCGTTGAAGTCGGTGGTCGCGTAGGGACCTACGAGCAGTACTTC. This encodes CSVEVGGRVGTYEQYF.